This TCR beta chain was recovered during a study of blood T cell repertoires in COVID-19. TCRdb's copy holds only in-frame clones and misses some; the assay was immunoSEQ multiplex PCR. Of roughly 80,000 clones in the sample, approximately 80% were seen once. J gave up 9 bases and V 4 bases, and 9 bases lay outside the gene matches. From germline, CDR1 is SGHNT and CDR2 YYREEE (reference sequence). The CDR3 totals 14 residues. This chain connects TRBV5-4 to TRBJ1-1; 10 bases match TRBD1. Sequenced sample: peripheral blood. This sequence was found in a man in his 60s with active or convalescent COVID-19. The CDR3 nucleotides are TGTGCCAGCAGCAGTACCGGGACAGGGGCTAAAGCTTTCTTT. Amino acid sequence: CASSSTGTGAKAFF.